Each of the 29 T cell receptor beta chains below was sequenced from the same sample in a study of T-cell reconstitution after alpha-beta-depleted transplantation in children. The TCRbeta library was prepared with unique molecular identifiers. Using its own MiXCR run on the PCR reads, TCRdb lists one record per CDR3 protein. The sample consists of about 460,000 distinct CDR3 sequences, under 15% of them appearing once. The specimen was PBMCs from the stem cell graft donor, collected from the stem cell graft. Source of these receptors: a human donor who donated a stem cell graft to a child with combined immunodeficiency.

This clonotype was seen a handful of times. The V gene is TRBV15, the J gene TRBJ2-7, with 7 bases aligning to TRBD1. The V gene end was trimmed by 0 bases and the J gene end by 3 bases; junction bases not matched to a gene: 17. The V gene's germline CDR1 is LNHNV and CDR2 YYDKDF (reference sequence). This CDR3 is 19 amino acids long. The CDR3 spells CATSREKRMGQRLNYEQYF. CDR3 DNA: TGTGCCACCAGCAGAGAGAAAAGGATGGGACAGAGGTTAAACTACGAGCAGTACTTC.

This CDR3 reads CASSQGTPGQGRYGYTF. The CDR3 DNA is TGCGCCAGCAGCCAGGGGACACCGGGACAGGGACGCTATGGCTACACCTTC. This chain uses TRBV4-1 with TRBJ1-2; 9 nucleotides match TRBD1. This CDR3 is built from 17 residues. CDR1 is MGHRA and CDR2 is YSYEKL in the germline V gene. Trimming cost V 3 bases and J 4 bases; bases outside gene matches: 12.

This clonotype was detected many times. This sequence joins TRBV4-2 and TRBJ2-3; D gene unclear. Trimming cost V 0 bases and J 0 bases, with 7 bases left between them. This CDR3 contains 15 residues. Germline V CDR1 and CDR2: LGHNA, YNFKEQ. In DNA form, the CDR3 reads TGTGCCAGCAGCCAAGAAGCGAGGAGCACAGATACGCAGTATTTT. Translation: CASSQEARSTDTQYF.

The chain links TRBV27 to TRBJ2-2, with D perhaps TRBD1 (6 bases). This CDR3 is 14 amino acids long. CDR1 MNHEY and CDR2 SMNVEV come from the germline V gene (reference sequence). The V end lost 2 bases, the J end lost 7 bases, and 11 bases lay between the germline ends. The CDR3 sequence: CASSLTPGDGELFF. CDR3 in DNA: TGTGCCAGCAGTTTAACTCCAGGGGACGGGGAGCTGTTTTTT.

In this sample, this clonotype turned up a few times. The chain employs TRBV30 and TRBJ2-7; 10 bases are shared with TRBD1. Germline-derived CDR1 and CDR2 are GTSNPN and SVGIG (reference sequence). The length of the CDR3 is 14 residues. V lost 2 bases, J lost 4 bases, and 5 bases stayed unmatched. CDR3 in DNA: TGTGCCTGGAGTACCGGGACAGGGGTTTACGAGCAGTACTTC. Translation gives CAWSTGTGVYEQYF.

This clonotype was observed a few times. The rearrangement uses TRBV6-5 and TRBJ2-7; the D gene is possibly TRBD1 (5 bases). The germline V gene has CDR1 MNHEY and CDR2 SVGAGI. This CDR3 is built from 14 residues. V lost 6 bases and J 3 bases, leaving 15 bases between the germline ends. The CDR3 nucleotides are TGTGCCAGCAGATTATTTCAGGGCAGCTACGAGCAGTACTTC. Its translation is CASRLFQGSYEQYF.

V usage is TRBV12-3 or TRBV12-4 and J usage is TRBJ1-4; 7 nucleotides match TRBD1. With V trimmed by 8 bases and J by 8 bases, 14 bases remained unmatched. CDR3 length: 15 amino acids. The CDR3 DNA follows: TGTGCCAGCGGGAGGTCCGGGACAGCTGAAGAAAAACTGTTTTTT. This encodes CASGRSGTAEEKLFF.

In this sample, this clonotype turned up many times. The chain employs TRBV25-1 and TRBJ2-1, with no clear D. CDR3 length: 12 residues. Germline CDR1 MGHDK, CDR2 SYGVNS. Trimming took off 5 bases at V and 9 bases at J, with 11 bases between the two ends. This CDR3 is CASSRYSGEQFF. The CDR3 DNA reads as TGTGCCAGCAGTCGTTACTCGGGTGAGCAGTTCTTC.

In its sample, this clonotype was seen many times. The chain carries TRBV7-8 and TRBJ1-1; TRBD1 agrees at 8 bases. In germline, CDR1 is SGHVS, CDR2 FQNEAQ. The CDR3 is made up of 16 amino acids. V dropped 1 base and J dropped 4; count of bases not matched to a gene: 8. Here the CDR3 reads CASSLVGTGFATEAFF. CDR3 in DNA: TGTGCCAGCAGCTTAGTGGGGACAGGCTTTGCCACTGAAGCTTTCTTT.

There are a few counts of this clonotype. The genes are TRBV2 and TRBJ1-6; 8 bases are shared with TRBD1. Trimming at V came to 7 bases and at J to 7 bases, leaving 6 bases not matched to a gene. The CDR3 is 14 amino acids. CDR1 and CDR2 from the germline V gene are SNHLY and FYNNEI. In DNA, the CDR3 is TGTGCCAGCAACACAGGGGGGAGGAATTCACCCCTCCACTTT. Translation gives CASNTGGRNSPLHF.

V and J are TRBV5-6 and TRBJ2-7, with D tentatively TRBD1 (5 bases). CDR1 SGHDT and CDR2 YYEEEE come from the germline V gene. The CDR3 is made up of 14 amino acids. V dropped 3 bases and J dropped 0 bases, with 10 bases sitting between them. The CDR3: CASSYGHVSYEQYF. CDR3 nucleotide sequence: TGTGCCAGCAGCTACGGACACGTCTCCTACGAGCAGTACTTC.

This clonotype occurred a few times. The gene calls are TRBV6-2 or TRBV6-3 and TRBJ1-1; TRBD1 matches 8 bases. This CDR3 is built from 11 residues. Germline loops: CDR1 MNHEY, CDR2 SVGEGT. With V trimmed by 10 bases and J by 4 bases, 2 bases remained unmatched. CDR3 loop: CATGTGTEAFF. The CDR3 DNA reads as TGTGCCACAGGGACAGGCACTGAAGCTTTCTTT.

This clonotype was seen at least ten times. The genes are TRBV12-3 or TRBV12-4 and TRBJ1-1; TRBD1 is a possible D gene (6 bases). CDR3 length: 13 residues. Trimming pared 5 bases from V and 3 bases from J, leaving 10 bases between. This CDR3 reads CASSLDRHTEAFF. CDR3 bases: TGTGCCAGCAGTCTCGACAGGCACACTGAAGCTTTCTTT.

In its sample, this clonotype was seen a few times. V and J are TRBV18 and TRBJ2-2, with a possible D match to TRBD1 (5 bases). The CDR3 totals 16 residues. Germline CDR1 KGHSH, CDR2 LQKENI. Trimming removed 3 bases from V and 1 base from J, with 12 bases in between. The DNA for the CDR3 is TGTGCCAGCTCACCTTCTTGGGGCCTGAACACCGGGGAGCTGTTTTTT. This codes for CASSPSWGLNTGELFF.

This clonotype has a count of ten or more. The CDR3 loop reads CASSVGHYGYTF. The CDR3 bases are TGTGCCAGCAGCGTAGGACACTATGGCTACACCTTC. The J gene is TRBJ1-2, the V gene TRBV9, with D uncertain. V was clipped by 0 bases and J by 3 bases, with 3 bases between them. This CDR3 region has 12 residues. Germline CDR1 reads SGDLS; CDR2 reads YYNGEE. Looking up the rest from reference TRBV9 and TRBJ1-2 gives the full variable domain: DSGVTQTPKHLITATGQRVTLRCSPRSGDLSVYWYQQSLDQGLQFLIQYYNGEERAKGNILERFSAQQFPDLHSELNLSSLELGDSALYFCASSVGHYGYTFGSGTRLTVV.

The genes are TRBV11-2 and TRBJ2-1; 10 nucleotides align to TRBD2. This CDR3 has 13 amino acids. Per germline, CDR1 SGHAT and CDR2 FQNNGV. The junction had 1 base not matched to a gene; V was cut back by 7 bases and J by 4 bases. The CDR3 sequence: CASTLAGYNEQFF. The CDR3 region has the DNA TGTGCCAGCACACTAGCGGGGTACAATGAGCAGTTCTTC.

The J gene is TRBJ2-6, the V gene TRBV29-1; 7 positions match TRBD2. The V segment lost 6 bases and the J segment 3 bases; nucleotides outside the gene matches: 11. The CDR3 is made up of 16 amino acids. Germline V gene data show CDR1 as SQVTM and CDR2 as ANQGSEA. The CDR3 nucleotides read TGCAGCGTGATAGGAGCACGGGAGGATGGGGCCAACGTCCTGACTTTC. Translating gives CSVIGAREDGANVLTF. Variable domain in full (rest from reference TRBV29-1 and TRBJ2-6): SAVISQKPSRDICQRGTSLTIQCQVDSQVTMMFWYRQQPGQSLTLIATANQGSEATYESGFVIDKFPISRPNLTFSTLTVSNMSPEDSSIYLCSVIGAREDGANVLTFGAGSRLTVL.

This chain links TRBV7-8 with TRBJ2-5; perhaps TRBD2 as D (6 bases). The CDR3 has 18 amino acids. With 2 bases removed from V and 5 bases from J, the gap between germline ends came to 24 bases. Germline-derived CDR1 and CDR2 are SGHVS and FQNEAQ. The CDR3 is CASSLRKLASGRWETQYF. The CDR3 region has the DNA TGTGCCAGCAGCTTACGAAAACTAGCTTCGGGCAGGTGGGAGACCCAGTACTTC.

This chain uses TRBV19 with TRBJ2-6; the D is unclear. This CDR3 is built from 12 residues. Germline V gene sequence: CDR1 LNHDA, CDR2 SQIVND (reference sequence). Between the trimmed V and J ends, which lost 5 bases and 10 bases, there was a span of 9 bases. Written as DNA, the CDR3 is TGTGCCAGTAGTTTCTCGGATAACGTCCTGACTTTC. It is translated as CASSFSDNVLTF.

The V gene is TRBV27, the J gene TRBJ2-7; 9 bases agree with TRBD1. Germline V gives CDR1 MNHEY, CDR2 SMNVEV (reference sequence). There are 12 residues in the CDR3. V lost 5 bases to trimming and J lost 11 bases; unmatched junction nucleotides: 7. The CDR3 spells CASSQLGQGEYF. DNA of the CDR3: TGTGCCAGCAGTCAGCTGGGACAGGGAGAGTACTTC.

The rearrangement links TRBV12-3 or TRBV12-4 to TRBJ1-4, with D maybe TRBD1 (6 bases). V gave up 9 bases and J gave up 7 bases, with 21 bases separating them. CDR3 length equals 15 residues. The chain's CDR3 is CASSLGRGLIEKLFF. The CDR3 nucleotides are TGTGCCAGTTCTCTAGGGCGGGGGCTAATTGAAAAACTGTTTTTT.

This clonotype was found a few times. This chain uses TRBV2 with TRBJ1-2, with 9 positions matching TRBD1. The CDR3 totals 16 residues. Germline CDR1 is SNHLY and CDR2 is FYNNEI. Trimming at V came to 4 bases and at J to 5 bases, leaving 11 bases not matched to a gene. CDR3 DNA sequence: TGTGCCAGCAGTGGGGACAGGGCCGCGATGAAATATGGCTACACCTTC. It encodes CASSGDRAAMKYGYTF.

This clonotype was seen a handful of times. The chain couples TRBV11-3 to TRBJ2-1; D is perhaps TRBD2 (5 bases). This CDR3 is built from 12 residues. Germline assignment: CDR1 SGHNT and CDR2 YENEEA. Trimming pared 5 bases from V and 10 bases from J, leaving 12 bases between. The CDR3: CASSRLTREQFF. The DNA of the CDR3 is TGTGCCAGCAGCCGCCTAACTAGGGAGCAGTTCTTC.

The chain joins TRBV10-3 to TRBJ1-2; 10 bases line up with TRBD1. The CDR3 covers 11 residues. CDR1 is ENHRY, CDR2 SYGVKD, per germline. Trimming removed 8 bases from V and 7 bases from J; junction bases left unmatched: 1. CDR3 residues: CAIGQGGGYTF. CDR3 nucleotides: TGTGCCATCGGACAGGGGGGTGGCTACACCTTC.

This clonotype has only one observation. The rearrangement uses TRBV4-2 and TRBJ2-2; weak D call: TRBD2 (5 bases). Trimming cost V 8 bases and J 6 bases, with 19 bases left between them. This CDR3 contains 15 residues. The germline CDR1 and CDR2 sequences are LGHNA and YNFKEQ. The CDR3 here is CASEPRTGYAGELFF. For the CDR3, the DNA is TGTGCCAGCGAACCTAGGACGGGGTACGCCGGGGAGCTGTTTTTT.

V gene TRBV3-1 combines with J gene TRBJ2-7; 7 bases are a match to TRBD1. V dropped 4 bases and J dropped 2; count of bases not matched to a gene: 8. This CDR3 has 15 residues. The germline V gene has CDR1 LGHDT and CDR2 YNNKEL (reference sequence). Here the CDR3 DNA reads TGTGCCAGCAGCCGGACAGGCGATAATCCCTACGAGCAGTACTTC. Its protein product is CASSRTGDNPYEQYF.

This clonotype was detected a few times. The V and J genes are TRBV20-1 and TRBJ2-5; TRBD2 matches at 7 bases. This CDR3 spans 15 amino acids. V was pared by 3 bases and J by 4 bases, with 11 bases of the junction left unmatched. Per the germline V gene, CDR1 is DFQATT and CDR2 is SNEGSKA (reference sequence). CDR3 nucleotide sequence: TGCAGTGCTAGCTTGGCGGGAGCCGGTGTAGAGACCCAGTACTTC. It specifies CSASLAGAGVETQYF.

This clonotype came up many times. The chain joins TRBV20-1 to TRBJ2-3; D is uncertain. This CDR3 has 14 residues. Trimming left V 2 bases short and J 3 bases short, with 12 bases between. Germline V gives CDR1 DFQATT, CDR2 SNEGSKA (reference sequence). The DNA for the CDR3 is TGCAGTGCTAGACCCTACACTAAGACAGATACGCAGTATTTT. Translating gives CSARPYTKTDTQYF.

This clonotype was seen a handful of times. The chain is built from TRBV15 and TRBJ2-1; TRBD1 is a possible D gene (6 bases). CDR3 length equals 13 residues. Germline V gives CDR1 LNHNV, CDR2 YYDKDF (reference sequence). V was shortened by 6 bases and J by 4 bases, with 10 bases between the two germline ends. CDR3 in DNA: TGTGCCACCAGTGGGGACACGTACAATGAGCAGTTCTTC. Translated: CATSGDTYNEQFF.